Each of the 32 T cell receptor beta chains below was sequenced from the same sample in a study of T cells after yellow fever vaccination. Each CDR3 protein is one row after TCRdb ran MiXCR on the 5' RACE reads. The top ten hold roughly 1% of the sample, which has 250,000 or so distinct CDR3 sequences, less than 7.5% seen once. Specimen: CD4+ T cells sorted from PBMCs, collected on the day of the yellow fever booster vaccination. The source of these receptors is a young man who received the YFV17D yellow fever vaccine.

This clonotype was seen at least ten times. The gene calls are TRBV18 and TRBJ2-3; 12 nucleotides agree with TRBD2. With V trimmed by 0 bases and J by 2 bases, 3 bases remained unmatched. This CDR3 region has 17 residues. CDR1 and CDR2 (germline): KGHSH, LQKENI. The CDR3, as DNA: TGTGCCAGCTCACCACCGGCTAGCGGGAGGGCCACAGATACGCAGTATTTT. It yields the protein CASSPPASGRATDTQYF.

This chain links TRBV5-6 with TRBJ1-2; TRBD1 agrees at 7 bases. This CDR3 has 14 amino acids. Germline CDR1 and CDR2: SGHDT and YYEEEE. Losses at the gene ends were 4 bases for V and 4 bases for J; bases not matched to a gene: 7. The CDR3 coding sequence is TGTGCCAGCAGCCACACAGGGGCGAGCTATGGCTACACCTTC. This translates into CASSHTGASYGYTF.

This rearrangement joins TRBV5-1 to TRBJ2-1; 11 bases agree with TRBD2. With V trimmed by 3 bases and J by 8 bases, 13 bases remained unmatched. Germline CDR1 SGHRS, CDR2 YFSETQ. This CDR3 contains 17 residues. The CDR3 DNA reads TGCGCCAGCAGCTCTCCGATAGCGGGAGGGAGATTCGATGAGCAGTTCTTC. Its translation is CASSSPIAGGRFDEQFF.

Ten or more counts support this clonotype. This chain connects TRBV7-8 to TRBJ2-5, with TRBD1 matching 9 bases. With 1 base clipped from V and 5 bases from J, the junction kept 8 bases outside the gene matches. This CDR3 is 16 amino acids long. Germline lookup yields CDR1 SGHVS and CDR2 FQNEAQ. This CDR3 is CASSLVEQGAYETQYF. CDR3 bases: TGTGCCAGCAGCTTAGTAGAACAGGGGGCTTATGAGACCCAGTACTTC.

This clonotype occurred many times. The rearrangement uses TRBV3-1 and TRBJ2-1; 12 bases are a match to TRBD2. CDR1 is LGHDT and CDR2 is YNNKEL in the germline V gene (reference sequence). The CDR3 consists of 15 residues. Trimming cost V 3 bases and J 9 bases; bases outside gene matches: 6. The CDR3, as DNA: TGTGCCAGCAGCCAGAGACTAGCGGGAGTTGGTGAGCAGTTCTTC. Amino acid sequence: CASSQRLAGVGEQFF.

This chain connects TRBV28 to TRBJ2-5; D is ambiguous. The CDR3 sequence is 11 residues long. Germline CDR1 and CDR2: MDHEN and SYDVKM. Trimming shortened V by 6 bases and J by 2 bases, and 4 bases separated the two germline ends. CDR3 bases: TGTGCCAGCAGGAAGCAAGAGACCCAGTACTTC. It specifies CASRKQETQYF.

This clonotype has only a few counts. V gene TRBV4-3 combines with J gene TRBJ1-2, with a weak D call TRBD1 (6 bases). CDR3 length equals 14 residues. Germline CDR1 is LGHNA and CDR2 is YSLEER. Trimming left V 0 bases short and J 7 bases short, with 12 bases between. CDR3 protein: CASSQDRGSGGYTF. CDR3 coding DNA: TGCGCCAGCAGCCAAGATAGGGGGAGCGGTGGCTACACCTTC.

The genes are TRBV25-1 and TRBJ2-1, with TRBD2 matching 12 bases. Per germline, CDR1 MGHDK and CDR2 SYGVNS. V was clipped by 10 bases and J by 4 bases; unmatched bases: 5. The CDR3 runs to 14 residues. The CDR3 coding sequence is TGTGCCACCACGGGACTAGCGGGTTACAATGAGCAGTTCTTC. It yields the protein CATTGLAGYNEQFF. Looking up the rest from reference TRBV25-1 and TRBJ2-1 gives the full variable domain: EADIYQTPRYLVIGTGKKITLECSQTMGHDKMYWYQQDPGMELHLIHYSYGVNSTEKGDLSSESTVSRIRTEHFPLTLESARPSHTSQYLCATTGLAGYNEQFFGPGTRLTVL.

Ten or more counts support this clonotype. The chain couples TRBV15 to TRBJ2-3, with 13 bases matching TRBD2. The germline gives CDR1 LNHNV, CDR2 YYDKDF (reference sequence). This CDR3 comprises 16 residues. The V gene end was trimmed by 4 bases and the J gene end by 6 bases; junction bases not matched to a gene: 7. The CDR3 DNA is TGTGCCACCAGCACACGACTAGCGGGAGGCCGGGATACGCAGTATTTT. The encoded protein is CATSTRLAGGRDTQYF.

The table lists this clonotype with a few counts. The CDR3 spells CASTRVNTGELFF. The CDR3 DNA reads as TGTGCCAGTACAAGAGTGAACACCGGGGAGCTGTTTTTT. The chain has TRBV19 and TRBJ2-2, with D uncertain. Trimming removed 7 bases at V and 1 base at J, with 7 bases between. The CDR3 sequence is 13 residues long. Germline CDR1 LNHDA, CDR2 SQIVND (reference sequence).

Only a few counts were recorded for this clonotype. This chain connects TRBV20-1 to TRBJ1-1; D might be TRBD1 (6 bases). Germline assignment: CDR1 DFQATT and CDR2 SNEGSKA (reference sequence). Deletions cut 7 bases from V and 1 base from J, with 13 bases between. CDR3 length: 13 amino acids. The DNA for the CDR3 is TGCAGTGGCCGAGGGACACCGAACACTGAAGCTTTCTTT. Its translation: CSGRGTPNTEAFF.

This clonotype was observed many times. The V gene is TRBV29-1, the J gene TRBJ2-1; a weak D match, TRBD2 (5 bases). Trimming took off 5 bases at V and 7 bases at J, with 18 bases between the two ends. Germline V CDR1 and CDR2: SQVTM, ANQGSEA. The CDR3 spans 14 residues. CDR3 amino acids: CSVQLGPKFNEQFF. The CDR3, as DNA: TGCAGCGTTCAACTAGGACCTAAATTTAATGAGCAGTTCTTC.

Only a few counts were recorded for this clonotype. The DNA for the CDR3 is TGTGCCAGCAGCCCCCGGCAGGGGGCTGGGACTGAAGCTTTCTTT. This gives the protein CASSPRQGAGTEAFF. The rearrangement links TRBV5-4 to TRBJ1-1; 8 nucleotides line up with TRBD1. V lost 4 bases, J lost 5 bases, and 10 bases stayed unmatched. This CDR3 is built from 15 residues. Germline V gene data show CDR1 as SGHNT and CDR2 as YYREEE (reference sequence).

This clonotype was observed many times. The chain uses TRBV9 and TRBJ2-1; TRBD2 matches 8 bases. The CDR3 runs to 15 residues. Unmatched junction bases numbered 4, after V lost 4 bases and J lost 1 base. From germline, CDR1 is SGDLS and CDR2 YYNGEE. The CDR3 is CASSPREGSYNEQFF. The CDR3 DNA reads as TGTGCCAGCAGCCCACGGGAGGGGTCCTACAATGAGCAGTTCTTC.

This clonotype turned up a few times. The rearrangement joins TRBV10-3 to TRBJ1-4, with D perhaps matching TRBD1 (5 bases). This CDR3 has 11 residues. V lost 10 bases and J lost 8, with 11 bases in between. Germline V lookup: CDR1 ENHRY, CDR2 SYGVKD. The CDR3 spells CATRTSEKLFF. The DNA for the CDR3 is TGTGCCACCCGGACAAGCGAAAAACTGTTTTTT.

This clonotype was counted at least ten times. The chain uses TRBV9 and TRBJ2-1; either TRBD1 or TRBD2 may supply D (5 bases each). The CDR3 has 16 amino acids. CDR1 and CDR2 from the germline V gene are SGDLS and YYNGEE. The V end lost 4 bases, the J end lost 2 bases, and 16 bases lay between the germline ends. CDR3 DNA: TGTGCCAGCAGCCTGAGGGGAGCGGTTACCTACAATGAGCAGTTCTTC. It yields the protein CASSLRGAVTYNEQFF. The variable domain in full, with the rest retrieved from reference TRBV9 and TRBJ2-1, is DSGVTQTPKHLITATGQRVTLRCSPRSGDLSVYWYQQSLDQGLQFLIQYYNGEERAKGNILERFSAQQFPDLHSELNLSSLELGDSALYFCASSLRGAVTYNEQFFGPGTRLTVL.

This clonotype has a handful of counts. The CDR3 sequence is CSVDLGFETQYF. In DNA, the CDR3 is TGCAGCGTTGATTTGGGTTTCGAGACCCAGTACTTC. The genes are TRBV29-1 and TRBJ2-5; the D is unclear. Trimming shortened V by 3 bases and J by 5 bases, and 10 bases separated the two germline ends. CDR3 length: 12 amino acids. Per germline, CDR1 SQVTM and CDR2 ANQGSEA.

This chain uses TRBV18 with TRBJ1-1, with TRBD1 matching over 8 bases. The germline gives CDR1 KGHSH, CDR2 LQKENI. This CDR3 region has 15 residues. Germline trimming cut 5 bases from V and 3 bases from J; bases unmatched to any gene: 8. CDR3 region: CASSGQGAAYTEAFF. The CDR3, as DNA: TGTGCCAGCTCAGGGCAGGGGGCCGCTTACACTGAAGCTTTCTTT. Full variable domain (missing parts from reference TRBV18 and TRBJ1-1): NAGVMQNPRHLVRRRGQEARLRCSPMKGHSHVYWYRQLPEEGLKFMVYLQKENIIDESGMPKERFSAEFPKEGPSILRIQQVVRGDSAAYFCASSGQGAAYTEAFFGQGTRLTVV.

The CDR3: CSARAPSSWNTGELFF. CDR3 in DNA: TGCAGTGCTAGAGCCCCTAGCTCCTGGAACACCGGGGAGCTGTTTTTT. The rearrangement uses TRBV20-1 and TRBJ2-2; D is possibly TRBD2 (5 bases). The V and J ends lost 1 base and 1 base respectively, with 13 bases between them. Germline V gene sequence: CDR1 DFQATT, CDR2 SNEGSKA (reference sequence). The CDR3 length is 16 residues.

There are many counts of this clonotype. The chain recombines TRBV7-2 with TRBJ2-3; TRBD1 might be the D (6 bases). Trimming took off 7 bases at V and 3 bases at J, with 14 bases between the two ends. Looked up from germline, CDR1 is SGHTA and CDR2 is FQGNSA. This CDR3 has 14 amino acids. The CDR3 sequence: CASTVAGTTDTQYF. The CDR3 DNA follows: TGTGCCAGCACCGTCGCTGGGACAACAGATACGCAGTATTTT.

This sequence joins TRBV7-2 and TRBJ1-4; D is ambiguous. Germline CDR1 reads SGHTA; CDR2 reads FQGNSA. Trimming stripped 0 bases from V and 5 bases from J, with 10 bases between. The CDR3 consists of 15 residues. The CDR3 sequence is CASSLAISGNEKLFF. For the CDR3, the DNA is TGTGCCAGCAGCTTAGCGATATCGGGGAATGAAAAACTGTTTTTT.

This clonotype was seen a handful of times. The rearrangement joins TRBV20-1 to TRBJ1-2; tentatively, D is TRBD1 (5 bases). There are 13 residues in the CDR3. From germline, CDR1 is DFQATT and CDR2 SNEGSKA (reference sequence). Trimming pared 3 bases from V and 6 bases from J, leaving 14 bases between. CDR3 residues: CSASAPTGHGYTF. DNA of the CDR3: TGCAGTGCTAGTGCCCCTACGGGGCATGGCTACACCTTC.

This clonotype was observed a few times. The rearrangement joins TRBV7-2 to TRBJ2-3, with TRBD1 as a possible D gene (5 bases). This CDR3 has 13 residues. With 5 bases removed from V and 2 bases from J, the gap between germline ends came to 8 bases. Germline CDR1 is SGHTA and CDR2 is FQGNSA. CDR3: CASSRQYTDTQYF. For the CDR3, the DNA is TGTGCCAGCAGCCGACAGTACACAGATACGCAGTATTTT. The variable domain in full, completed from reference TRBV7-2 and TRBJ2-3, reads GAGVSQSPSNKVTEKGKDVELRCDPISGHTALYWYRQSLGQGLEFLIYFQGNSAPDKSGLPSDRFSAERTGGSVSTLTIQRTQQEDSAVYLCASSRQYTDTQYFGPGTRLTVL.

This clonotype was counted between two and nine times. The rearrangement joins TRBV20-1 to TRBJ1-2, with D maybe TRBD1 (5 bases). Germline values: CDR1 DFQATT, CDR2 SNEGSKA (reference sequence). This CDR3 is 10 amino acids long. The V gene lost 8 bases and the J gene lost 8 bases, with 12 bases spanning the gap. The CDR3, as DNA: TGCAGTTTGAAGGGGAACGGCTACACCTTC. It encodes CSLKGNGYTF.

A few counts support this clonotype. The chain has TRBV29-1 and TRBJ2-7; 8 bases are a match to TRBD2. The CDR3 covers 12 residues. Germline V gene data show CDR1 as SQVTM and CDR2 as ANQGSEA. V trimming: 4 bases; J trimming: 5 bases; junction bases outside the gene matches: 4. The CDR3 sequence: CSVAGLANEQYF. DNA of the CDR3: TGCAGCGTTGCTGGACTAGCTAACGAGCAGTACTTC.

Notes on this clonotype: It is unclear where the CDR3 begins or ends on the DNA, so no DNA is shown, and the CDR3 is as TCRdb lists it. The chain couples TRBV29-1 to TRBJ2-2. The germline V gene encodes CDR1 SQVTM and CDR2 ANQGSEA. Counting both end residues, the CDR3 totals 13 amino acids. The CDR3 protein is CSATPFGAGELFF.

There are many counts of this clonotype. V gene TRBV7-9 combines with J gene TRBJ2-1; 7 bases match TRBD2. In germline, CDR1 is SEHNR, CDR2 FQNEAQ (reference sequence). The CDR3 consists of 18 residues. Trimming removed 3 bases from V and 3 bases from J; junction bases left unmatched: 14. CDR3 amino acids: CASSFPPRLAGVYNEQFF. CDR3 bases: TGTGCCAGCAGCTTCCCCCCCCGCCTGGCGGGAGTCTACAATGAGCAGTTCTTC.

The CDR3 DNA is TGCAGTGCTAGAGAGGACGCCTACAATGAGCAGTTCTTC. Its protein product is CSAREDAYNEQFF. This rearrangement joins TRBV20-1 to TRBJ2-1; D unclear. V shed 0 bases and J shed 2 bases, with 5 bases lying between them. The germline gives CDR1 DFQATT, CDR2 SNEGSKA (reference sequence). CDR3 size: 13 residues.

There are many counts of this clonotype. The rearrangement links TRBV5-6 to TRBJ2-3, with 9 bases identical to TRBD1. The J segment lost 6 bases and the V segment lost 4 bases, leaving 6 bases of the junction unmatched. This CDR3 has 14 amino acids. Germline V gene data show CDR1 as SGHDT and CDR2 as YYEEEE. The CDR3 loop is CASSGTGTADTQYF. The CDR3 region has the DNA TGTGCCAGCAGCGGGACAGGGACGGCGGATACGCAGTATTTT.

There are many counts of this clonotype. The chain links TRBV6-2 or TRBV6-3 to TRBJ2-7, with D perhaps matching TRBD1 or TRBD2 (5 bases each). Germline assignment: CDR1 MNHEY and CDR2 SVGEGT. The CDR3 loop spans 14 amino acids. Trimming left V 8 bases short and J 2 bases short, with 16 bases between. CDR3 region: CASGRGPSTYEQYF. The CDR3 DNA reads TGTGCCAGCGGAAGGGGACCGTCAACCTACGAGCAGTACTTC.

This clonotype has a handful of counts. The chain carries TRBV18 and TRBJ2-7; 9 bases match TRBD1. Germline CDR1 is KGHSH and CDR2 is LQKENI. V gave up 5 bases and J gave up 3 bases; unmatched junction bases: 11. The CDR3 contains 16 residues. CDR3 amino acids: CASSRTGTGLLYEQYF. The CDR3 nucleotides read TGTGCCAGCTCAAGAACCGGGACAGGGCTTCTCTACGAGCAGTACTTC.

The chain uses TRBV11-2 and TRBJ2-3, with D perhaps matching TRBD2 (6 bases). CDR1 and CDR2 from the germline V gene are SGHAT and FQNNGV. The V end was cut by 5 bases, the J end by 0 bases, with 15 bases between. The CDR3 contains 16 residues. DNA of the CDR3: TGTGCCAGCAGCCCCAGGCTAGCGCCGAGCACAGATACGCAGTATTTT. Protein product: CASSPRLAPSTDTQYF.